This T cell receptor (beta chain) derives from a study of naive and memory T cell subsets. Whole-study results and caveats: Naive repertoires, especially CD8, held a few larger clonotypes, possibly memory cells re-expressing CD45RA. Between naive and memory subsets, TCR abundance power law exponents differed. Activation and differentiation may alter RNA-based TCR counts.

The beta constant-region primer was an equimolar mix of two oligonucleotides covering TRBC1 and TRBC2. The ligated cDNA underwent four PCR rounds using SP2 and nested alpha and beta constant-region primers. An oligonucleotide with the SP2 primer and a 12-nucleotide UMI was ligated to the cDNA 3' end. TCRdb called the UMI-ligation and nested PCR reads again in MiXCR, with one record for every CDR3 protein. The repertoire includes under 150,000 distinct CDR3 sequences, approximately 21% of them detected once, and 0.5% to 0.75% sits in the top ten. The sample holds a few counts of this clonotype. Its antigen is undetermined. Trimming removed 3 bases from V and 6 bases from J, with 8 bases in between. This CDR3 has 13 residues. Alpha and beta libraries were amplified separately from the second PCR onward.

This chain links TRBV12-3 or TRBV12-4 with TRBJ1-4; D gene ambiguous. This TCR was sampled from a human donor in good health. Sequenced material: naive CD8+ T cells from blood. The CDR3 DNA reads as TGTGCCAGCAGTTTTCTGGGGTATGAAAAACTGTTTTTT. Translation: CASSFLGYEKLFF.